This T cell receptor (beta chain) was captured by sequencing in a study of monozygotic twins with inflammatory bowel disease. TCRdb processed the 5' RACE reads again and assigns one entry to each CDR3 protein, with no DNA. The specimen's table records some 160,000 distinct CDR3 sequences. This CDR3 comprises 15 residues. In germline, CDR1 is SGHRS, CDR2 YFSETQ. This chain connects TRBV5-1 to TRBJ2-7; TCRdb's D gene call, TRBD1, goes unchecked for lack of DNA. Sequenced material: blood. This TCR derives from a human donor with ulcerative colitis or Crohn's disease, or a healthy co-twin of an affected twin (not recorded which). This chain's CDR3 is CASSSPGTADYEQYF.